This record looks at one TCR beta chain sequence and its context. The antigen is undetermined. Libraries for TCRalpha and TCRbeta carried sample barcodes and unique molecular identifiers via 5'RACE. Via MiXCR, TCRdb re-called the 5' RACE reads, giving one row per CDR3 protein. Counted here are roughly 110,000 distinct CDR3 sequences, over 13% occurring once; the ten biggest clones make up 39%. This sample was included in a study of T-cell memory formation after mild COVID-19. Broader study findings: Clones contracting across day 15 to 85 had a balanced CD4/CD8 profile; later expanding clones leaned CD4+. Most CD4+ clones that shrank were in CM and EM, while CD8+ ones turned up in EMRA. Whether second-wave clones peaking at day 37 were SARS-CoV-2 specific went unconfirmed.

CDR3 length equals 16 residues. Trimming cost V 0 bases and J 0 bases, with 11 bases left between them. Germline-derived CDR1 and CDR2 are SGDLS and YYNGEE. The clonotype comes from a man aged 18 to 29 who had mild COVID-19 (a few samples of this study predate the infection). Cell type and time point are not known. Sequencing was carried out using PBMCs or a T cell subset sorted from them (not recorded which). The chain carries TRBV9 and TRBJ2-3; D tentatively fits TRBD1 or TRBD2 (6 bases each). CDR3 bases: TGTGCCAGCAGCGTAGGGGGGGCAAGGAGCACAGATACGCAGTATTTT. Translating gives CASSVGGARSTDTQYF.